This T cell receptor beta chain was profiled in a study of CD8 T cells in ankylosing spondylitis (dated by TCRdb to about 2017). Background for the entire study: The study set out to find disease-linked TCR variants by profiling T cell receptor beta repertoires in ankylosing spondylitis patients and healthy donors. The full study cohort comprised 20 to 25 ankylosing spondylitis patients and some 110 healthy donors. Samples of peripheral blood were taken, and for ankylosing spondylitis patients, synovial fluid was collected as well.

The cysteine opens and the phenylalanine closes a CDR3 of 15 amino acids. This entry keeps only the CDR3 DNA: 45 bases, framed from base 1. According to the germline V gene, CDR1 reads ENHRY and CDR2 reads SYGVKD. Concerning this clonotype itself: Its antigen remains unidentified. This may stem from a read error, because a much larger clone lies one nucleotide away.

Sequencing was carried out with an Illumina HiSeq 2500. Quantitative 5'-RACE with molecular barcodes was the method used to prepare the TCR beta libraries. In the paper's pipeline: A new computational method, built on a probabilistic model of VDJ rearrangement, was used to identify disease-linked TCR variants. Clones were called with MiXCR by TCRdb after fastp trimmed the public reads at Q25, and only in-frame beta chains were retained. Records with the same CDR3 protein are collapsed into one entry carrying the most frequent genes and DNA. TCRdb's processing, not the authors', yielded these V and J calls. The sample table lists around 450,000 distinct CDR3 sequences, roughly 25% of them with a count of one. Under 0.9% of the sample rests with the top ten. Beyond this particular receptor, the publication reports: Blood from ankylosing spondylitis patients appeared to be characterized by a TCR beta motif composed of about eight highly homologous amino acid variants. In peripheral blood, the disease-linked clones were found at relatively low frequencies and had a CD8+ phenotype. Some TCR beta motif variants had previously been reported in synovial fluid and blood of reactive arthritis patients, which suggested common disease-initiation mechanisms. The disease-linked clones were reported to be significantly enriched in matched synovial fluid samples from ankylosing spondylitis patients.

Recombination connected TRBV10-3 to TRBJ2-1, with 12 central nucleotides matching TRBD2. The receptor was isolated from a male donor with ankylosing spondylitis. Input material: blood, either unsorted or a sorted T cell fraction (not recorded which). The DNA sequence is TGTACCACCCGGACTAGCGGGGATGATTACAATGAGCAGTTCTTC. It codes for CTTRTSGDDYNEQFF.